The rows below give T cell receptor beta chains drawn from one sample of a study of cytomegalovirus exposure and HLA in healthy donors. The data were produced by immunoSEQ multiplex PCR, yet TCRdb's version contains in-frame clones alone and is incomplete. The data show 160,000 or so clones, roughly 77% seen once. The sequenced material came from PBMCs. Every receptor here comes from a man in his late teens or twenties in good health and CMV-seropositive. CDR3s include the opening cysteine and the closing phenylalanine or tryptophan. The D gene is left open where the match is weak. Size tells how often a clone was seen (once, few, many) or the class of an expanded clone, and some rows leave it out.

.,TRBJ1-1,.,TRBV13,CASSLRGRGLNTEAFF,TGTGCCAGCAGCTTGCGGGGGCGGGGATTGAACACTGAAGCTTTCTTT
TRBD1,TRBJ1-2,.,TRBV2,CASSSGQGMRYGYTF,TGTGCCAGCAGCTCGGGACAGGGAATGCGGTATGGCTACACCTTC
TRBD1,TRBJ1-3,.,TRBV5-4,CASSLAGGMPGNTIYF,TGTGCCAGCAGCTTGGCAGGGGGCATGCCTGGAAACACCATATATTTT
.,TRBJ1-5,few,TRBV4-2,CASSLDGSNQPQHF,TGTGCCAGCAGCTTAGACGGGAGCAATCAGCCCCAGCATTTT
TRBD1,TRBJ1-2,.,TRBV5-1,CASSKDRGQGYTF,TGCGCCAGCAGTAAAGACAGGGGGCAAGGCTACACCTTC
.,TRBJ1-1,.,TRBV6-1,CASSARNTEAFF,TGTGCCAGCAGTGCGCGGAACACTGAAGCTTTCTTT
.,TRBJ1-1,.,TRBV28,CASGEGYRGTEAFF,TGTGCCAGCGGAGAAGGGTATCGGGGCACTGAAGCTTTCTTT
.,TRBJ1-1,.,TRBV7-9,CATSGGLRGGEAFF,TGTGCCACCTCCGGGGGGCTTCGGGGGGGTGAAGCTTTCTTT
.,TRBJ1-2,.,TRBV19,CASLEDGYGYTF,TGTGCCAGTCTGGAGGACGGTTATGGCTACACCTTC
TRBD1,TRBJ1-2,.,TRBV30,CAWSVKGASGYTF,TGTGCCTGGAGTGTTAAGGGGGCTAGTGGCTACACCTTC
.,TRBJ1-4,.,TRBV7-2,CASGPGNRREKLFF,TGTGCCAGCGGCCCGGGAAATAGAAGAGAAAAACTGTTTTTT
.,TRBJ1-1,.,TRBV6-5,CASSQQWTAATEAFF,TGTGCCAGCAGCCAACAATGGACAGCCGCCACTGAAGCTTTCTTT
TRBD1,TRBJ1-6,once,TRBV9,CASSSHPTGGLYNSPLHF,TGTGCCAGCAGCTCCCACCCGACAGGGGGTTTGTATAATTCACCCCTCCACTTT
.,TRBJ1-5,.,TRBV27,CASSQFPGLGNQPQHF,TGTGCCAGCAGCCAATTCCCGGGACTGGGAAATCAGCCCCAGCATTTT
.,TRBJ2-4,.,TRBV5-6,CASSFGVAKNIQYF,TGTGCCAGCAGCTTTGGAGTAGCCAAAAACATTCAGTACTTC
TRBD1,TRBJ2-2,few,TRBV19,CASRPGTGITGELFF,TGTGCCAGTAGACCCGGGACAGGGATCACCGGGGAGCTGTTTTTT
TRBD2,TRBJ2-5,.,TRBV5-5,CASSPGTKPETQYF,TGTGCCAGCAGCCCTGGGACTAAACCAGAGACCCAGTACTTC
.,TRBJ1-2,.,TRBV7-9,CASSSTDPGGGYGYTF,TGTGCCAGCAGCTCCACTGACCCAGGCGGGGGCTATGGCTACACCTTC
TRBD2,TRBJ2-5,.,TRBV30,CAWDFRTSGTQETQYF,TGTGCCTGGGACTTTCGGACTAGCGGGACCCAAGAGACCCAGTACTTC
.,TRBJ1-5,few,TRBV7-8,CASSPIGNQPQHF,TGTGCCAGCAGCCCAATCGGGAATCAGCCCCAGCATTTT
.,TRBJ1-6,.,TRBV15,CATSRDAGYSPLHF,TGTGCCACCAGCAGAGATGCGGGGTATTCACCCCTCCACTTT
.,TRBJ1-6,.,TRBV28,CASSLYGTGNSPLHF,TGTGCCAGCAGTTTATACGGGACTGGGAATTCACCCCTCCACTTT
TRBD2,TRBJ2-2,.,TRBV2,CASKPLAGVGTGELFF,TGTGCCAGCAAACCACTAGCGGGGGTGGGCACCGGGGAGCTGTTTTTT
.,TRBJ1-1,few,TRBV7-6,CASSLAPPGPDTEAFF,TGTGCCAGCAGCTTAGCGCCCCCAGGCCCGGACACTGAAGCTTTCTTT
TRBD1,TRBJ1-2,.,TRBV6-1,CASSARQGRVGYTF,TGTGCCAGCAGTGCCAGACAGGGGCGGGTTGGCTACACCTTC
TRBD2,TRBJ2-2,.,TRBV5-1,CASRLADNTGELFF,TGCGCCAGCCGACTAGCCGATAACACCGGGGAGCTGTTTTTT
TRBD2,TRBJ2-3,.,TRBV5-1,CASTKISGGVRDTQYF,TGCGCCAGCACTAAAATTAGCGGGGGGGTACGGGATACGCAGTATTTT